Below, 18 T cell receptor beta chains from the same sample are listed, as sequenced in a study of blood T cell repertoires in COVID-19. The repertoire was sequenced with immunoSEQ multiplex PCR; TCRdb's copy has only in-frame clones and lacks some. The repertoire holds some 360,000 clones, with roughly 86% as singletons. The sample comprised peripheral blood. Receptor source: a woman aged 60-75 years with COVID-19, enrolled during active disease.

The CDR3 DNA reads TGTGCCAGCAGCTTGGGTGGACAGGGACACTACGAGCAGTACTTC. Amino acid sequence: CASSLGGQGHYEQYF. The rearrangement links TRBV5-8 to TRBJ2-7; 8 bases fit TRBD1. Trimming at V came to 0 bases and at J to 3 bases, leaving 5 bases not matched to a gene. Germline loops: CDR1 SGHTS, CDR2 YDEGEE. This CDR3 is built from 15 residues.

The chain recombines TRBV3-1 (or the pseudogene TRBV3-2) with TRBJ2-1, with 10 nucleotides matching TRBD2. The CDR3 has 12 residues. Germline V gene lookup returns CDR1 LGHDT and CDR2 YNNKEL (reference sequence). V gave up 3 bases and J gave up 15 bases; unmatched junction bases: 5. For the CDR3, the DNA is TGTGCCAGCAGCCATCTAGCGGGGGAGGTGTTCTTC. Translated, it gives CASSHLAGEVFF.

J is TRBJ1-1 and V is TRBV7-9, with TRBD1 as a possible D gene (5 bases). There are 13 residues in the CDR3. Germline V gene sequence: CDR1 SEHNR, CDR2 FQNEAQ (reference sequence). Deletions cut 2 bases from V and 5 bases from J, with 9 bases between. CDR3 amino acids: CASSLLQGTEAFF. Here the CDR3 DNA reads TGTGCCAGCAGCTTACTCCAGGGAACTGAAGCTTTCTTT.

The V call is TRBV12-3 or TRBV12-4, the J call TRBJ2-7, with D possibly TRBD2 on 5 matching bases. Between the trimmed V and J ends, which lost 6 bases and 6 bases, there was a span of 12 bases. The CDR3 has 12 amino acids. The CDR3 nucleotides read TGTGCCAGCAGCCTCGCGGGCTTCGAGCAGTACTTC. It yields the protein CASSLAGFEQYF.

This clone has just a few counts. V usage is TRBV6-5 and J usage is TRBJ1-2, with TRBD1 as a possible D gene (6 bases). The CDR3 covers 14 residues. Trimming stripped 4 bases from V and 2 bases from J, with 11 bases between. Germline CDR1 MNHEY, CDR2 SVGAGI. The CDR3 loop is CASSSSGTNYGYTF. CDR3 coding DNA: TGTGCCAGCAGTTCATCTGGGACAAACTATGGCTACACCTTC.

This clone was recorded only once. The chain has TRBV2 and TRBJ1-1, with D maybe TRBD1 (5 bases). Germline V lookup: CDR1 SNHLY, CDR2 FYNNEI. The CDR3 has 14 amino acids. Trimming took off 2 bases at V and 1 base at J, with 8 bases between the two ends. The CDR3 loop reads CASSEWGPNTEAFF. CDR3 sequence (DNA): TGTGCCAGCAGTGAATGGGGCCCGAACACTGAAGCTTTCTTT.

J is TRBJ2-7 and V is TRBV2; 7 bases map to TRBD1. This CDR3 comprises 12 residues. V was clipped by 6 bases and J by 2 bases; unmatched bases: 1. The germline CDR1 and CDR2 sequences are SNHLY and FYNNEI. The CDR3 DNA is TGTGCCAGCAGGGGACAGACCTACGAGCAGTACTTC. It specifies CASRGQTYEQYF.

The chain carries TRBV10-2 and TRBJ1-2; perhaps TRBD1 as D (6 bases). The CDR3 length is 16 residues. In germline, CDR1 is WSHSY, CDR2 SAAADI. With 0 bases removed from V and 1 base from J, the gap between germline ends came to 12 bases. This CDR3 reads CASSESGRGVNYGYTF. The CDR3, as DNA: TGCGCCAGCAGTGAGTCCGGCAGGGGCGTTAACTATGGCTACACCTTC.

The chain combines TRBV6-5 with TRBJ2-3, with 7 positions matching TRBD2. From germline, CDR1 is MNHEY and CDR2 SVGAGI. Trimming removed 0 bases from V and 2 bases from J; junction bases left unmatched: 5. CDR3 size: 16 residues. This CDR3 reads CASSYSTGTNTDTQYF. The CDR3 coding sequence is TGTGCCAGCAGTTACTCGACCGGGACTAACACAGATACGCAGTATTTT.

Comment on this clone: Additional DNA sequences in this sample encode the identical CDR3. The chain joins TRBV20-1 to TRBJ2-2, with D unclear. The germline gives CDR1 DFQATT, CDR2 SNEGSKA (reference sequence). The CDR3 extends over 11 amino acids. Trimming took off 3 bases at V and 4 bases at J, with 3 bases between the two ends. Here the CDR3 reads CSARRTGELFF. The DNA of the CDR3 is TGCAGTGCTAGGCGCACCGGGGAGCTGTTTTTT.

The rearrangement links TRBV29-1 to TRBJ2-5; TRBD2 matches 9 bases. The germline gives CDR1 SQVTM, CDR2 ANQGSEA. J lost 5 bases, V lost 3 bases, and 10 bases had no gene match. This CDR3 comprises 15 residues. The CDR3: CSVDSGGGARETQYF. The CDR3 DNA reads TGCAGCGTTGATTCTGGCGGGGGGGCCAGGGAGACCCAGTACTTC.

This clone was found once. This chain connects TRBV19 to TRBJ2-1; TRBD1 matches 8 bases. Germline CDR1 reads LNHDA; CDR2 reads SQIVND (reference sequence). V dropped 8 bases and J dropped 0; count of bases not matched to a gene: 3. CDR3 size: 14 residues. The CDR3: CASGQGLSYNEQFF. The CDR3 bases are TGTGCCAGTGGACAGGGCCTCTCCTACAATGAGCAGTTCTTC.

J is TRBJ1-1 and V is TRBV24-1; 8 nucleotides line up with TRBD1. This CDR3 has 16 amino acids. CDR1 and CDR2 from the germline V gene are KGHDR and SFDVKD. Trimming at V came to 5 bases and at J to 0 bases, leaving 7 bases not matched to a gene. Here the CDR3 reads CATSGTTGALNTEAFF. In nucleotides, the CDR3 is TGTGCCACCAGTGGTACGACAGGGGCACTGAACACTGAAGCTTTCTTT.

The chain uses TRBV24-1 and TRBJ2-5; no firm D call. V was trimmed by 3 bases and J by 7 bases, leaving 11 bases between them. This CDR3 is 13 amino acids long. The germline CDR1 and CDR2 sequences are KGHDR and SFDVKD. This CDR3 is CATSDQELGTQYF. In DNA form, the CDR3 reads TGTGCCACCAGTGATCAGGAATTAGGGACCCAGTACTTC.

The chain joins TRBV23-1 to TRBJ2-7; 8 bases align to TRBD1. TRBV23-1 is classed as an ORF, of uncertain function. The junction had 15 bases not matched to a gene; V was cut back by 3 bases and J by 5 bases. The CDR3 contains 17 residues. This chain's CDR3 is CASSQEPQRQGAHEQYF. CDR3 DNA sequence: TGCGCCAGCAGTCAGGAGCCCCAACGGCAGGGGGCCCACGAGCAGTACTTC.

The V call is TRBV29-1, the J call TRBJ2-7, with a weak D call TRBD1 (5 bases). The CDR3 loop spans 14 amino acids. Germline-derived CDR1 and CDR2 are SQVTM and ANQGSEA. Trimming cost V 4 bases and J 0 bases, with 13 bases left between them. CDR3 nucleotide sequence: TGCAGCGTTGTTGACAGCCGATACTCCTACGAGCAGTACTTC. This translates into CSVVDSRYSYEQYF.

This clone was detected once. The chain has TRBV18 and TRBJ1-2, with TRBD1 matching 7 bases. This CDR3 contains 15 residues. The germline V gene has CDR1 KGHSH and CDR2 LQKENI. The V and J ends lost 2 bases and 4 bases, in that order; junction bases with no gene match: 7. The CDR3 here is CASSPVTGAPYGYTF. CDR3 in DNA: TGTGCCAGCTCACCAGTTACAGGGGCCCCCTATGGCTACACCTTC.

This clone was picked up many times. The J gene is TRBJ2-7, the V gene TRBV9; TRBD1 matches at 10 bases. The CDR3 loop spans 18 amino acids. Germline assignment: CDR1 SGDLS and CDR2 YYNGEE. V gave up 2 bases and J gave up 3 bases; unmatched junction bases: 14. This CDR3 reads CASSVGTGARGNFYEQYF. CDR3 bases: TGTGCCAGCAGCGTGGGGACAGGGGCCCGGGGCAACTTCTACGAGCAGTACTTC.